The clone carrying this TCR beta chain showed up just a few times. The CDR3 runs 15 residues. V lost 5 bases and J 1 base, leaving 14 bases between the germline ends. The germline gives CDR1 SEHNR, CDR2 FQNEAQ (reference sequence). Enrollment of patients from Seattle took place during active infection, with longitudinal follow-up. Original data processing: Using reference gene primer amplification, nucleated cell counts were estimated. The data were produced by immunoSEQ multiplex PCR, yet TCRdb's version contains in-frame clones alone and is incomplete. V, J and clone size are those of that table, while D and trimming were read from the DNA. The sample has more than 350,000 clones, around 90% seen once; the top ten hold about 3%. The data derive from a study of blood T cell repertoires in COVID-19. Study as a whole: Collection of acute and convalescent COVID-19 samples took place in the United States, Italy and Spain. The cDNA or gDNA used as material had been derived from T cells, B-cell-depleted T cells, or PBMCs.

Sequencing was carried out using peripheral blood. J is TRBJ1-1 and V is TRBV7-9; D perhaps matches TRBD1 (6 bases). The sequence derives from a woman aged 25 to 39 with COVID-19, enrolled during active disease. Here the CDR3 reads CASSRLRQANTEAFF. In DNA, the CDR3 is TGTGCCAGCAGCAGACTTAGACAGGCGAACACTGAAGCTTTCTTT.